Given below is one T cell receptor (beta chain) in context. This entry is derived from a study of T-cell memory formation after mild COVID-19. Researchers used 5'RACE with constant-segment primers to make TCR alpha and TCR beta cDNA libraries that carry sample barcodes and UMIs. MiXCR was run by TCRdb on the 5' RACE reads, yielding one entry per CDR3 protein. This table holds 200,000 to 300,000 distinct CDR3 sequences, approximately 10% found once. Looked up from germline, CDR1 is SNHLY and CDR2 is FYNNEI. The CDR3 has 15 residues. V was pared by 7 bases and J by 0 bases, with 13 bases between. The sample comprised PBMCs or a T cell subset sorted from them (not recorded which). This chain joins TRBV2 and TRBJ1-3; the D is unclear. This clonotype was sampled from a young man who had mild COVID-19 (a few samples of this study predate the infection). Cell type and time point are not known. In nucleotides, the CDR3 is TGTGCCAGCAAGCAATCGGTCACCTCTGGAAACACCATATATTTT. As protein: CASKQSVTSGNTIYF.